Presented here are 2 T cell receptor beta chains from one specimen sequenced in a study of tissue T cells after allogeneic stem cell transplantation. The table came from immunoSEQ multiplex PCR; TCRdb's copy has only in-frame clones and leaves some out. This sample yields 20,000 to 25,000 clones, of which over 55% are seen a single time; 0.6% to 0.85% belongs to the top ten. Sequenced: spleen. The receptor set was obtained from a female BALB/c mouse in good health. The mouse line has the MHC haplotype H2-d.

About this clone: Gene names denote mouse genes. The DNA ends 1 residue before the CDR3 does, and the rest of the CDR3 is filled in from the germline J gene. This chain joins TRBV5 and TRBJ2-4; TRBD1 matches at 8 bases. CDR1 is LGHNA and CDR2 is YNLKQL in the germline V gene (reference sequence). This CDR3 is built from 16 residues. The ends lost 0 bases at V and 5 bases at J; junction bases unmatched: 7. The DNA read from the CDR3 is TGTGCCAGCAGCCAAGAAGGACAGGGAAAAAGAAACACCTTGTAC. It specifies CASSQEGQGKRNTLY. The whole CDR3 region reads CASSQEGQGKRNTLYF.

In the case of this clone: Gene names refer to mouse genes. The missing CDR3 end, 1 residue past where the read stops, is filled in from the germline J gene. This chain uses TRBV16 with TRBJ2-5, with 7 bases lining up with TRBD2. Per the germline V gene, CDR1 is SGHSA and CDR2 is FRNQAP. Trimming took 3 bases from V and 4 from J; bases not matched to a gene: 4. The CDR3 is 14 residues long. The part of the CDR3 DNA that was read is TGTGCAAGCAGCTTCCCCGGACTGGAAGACACCCAGTAC. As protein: CASSFPGLEDTQY. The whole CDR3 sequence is CASSFPGLEDTQYF.